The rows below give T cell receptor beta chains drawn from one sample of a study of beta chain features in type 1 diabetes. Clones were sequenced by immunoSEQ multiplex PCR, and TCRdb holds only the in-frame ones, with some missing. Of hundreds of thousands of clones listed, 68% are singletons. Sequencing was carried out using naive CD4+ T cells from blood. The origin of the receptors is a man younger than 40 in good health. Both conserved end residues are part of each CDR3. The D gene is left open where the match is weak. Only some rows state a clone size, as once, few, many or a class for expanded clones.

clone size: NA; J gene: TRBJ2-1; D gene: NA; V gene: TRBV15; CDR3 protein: CATSRDVGSNEQFF; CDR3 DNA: TGTGCCACCAGCAGAGATGTAGGGAGTAATGAGCAGTTCTTC
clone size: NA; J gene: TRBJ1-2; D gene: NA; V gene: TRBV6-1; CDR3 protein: CAILQEIYGYTF; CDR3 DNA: TGTGCCATCCTACAGGAGATCTATGGCTACACCTTC
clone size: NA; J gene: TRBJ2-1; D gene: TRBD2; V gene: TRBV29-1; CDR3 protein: CGTITYNEQFF; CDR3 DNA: TGCGGGACTATCACCTACAATGAGCAGTTCTTC
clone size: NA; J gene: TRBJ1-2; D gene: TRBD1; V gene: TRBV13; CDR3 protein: CASSATGEYGYTF; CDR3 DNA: TGTGCCAGCTCGGCGACAGGGGAATACGGCTACACCTTC
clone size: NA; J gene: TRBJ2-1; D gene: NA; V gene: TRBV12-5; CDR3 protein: CASGSGDNEQFF; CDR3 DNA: TGTGCTAGTGGTTCGGGGGACAATGAGCAGTTCTTC
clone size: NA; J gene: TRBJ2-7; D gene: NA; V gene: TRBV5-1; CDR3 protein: CASSSRSGAFAVEQYF; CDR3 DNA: TGCGCCAGCAGCTCGCGCTCAGGGGCCTTCGCGGTCGAGCAGTACTTC
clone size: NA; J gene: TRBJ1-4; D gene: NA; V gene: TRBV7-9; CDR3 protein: CASSLEQGLYEKLFF; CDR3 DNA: TGTGCCAGCAGCTTAGAGCAGGGGCTTTATGAAAAACTGTTTTTT
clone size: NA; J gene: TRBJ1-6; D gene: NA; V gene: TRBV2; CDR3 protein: CASSERQNSPLHF; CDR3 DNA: TGTGCCAGCAGTGAGAGACAGAATTCACCCCTCCACTTT
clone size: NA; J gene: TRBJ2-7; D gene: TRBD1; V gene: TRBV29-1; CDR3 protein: CSVLPGQGVHEQYF; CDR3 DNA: TGCAGCGTGTTGCCGGGACAGGGTGTCCACGAGCAGTACTTC
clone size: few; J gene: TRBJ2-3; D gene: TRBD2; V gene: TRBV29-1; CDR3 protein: CSVGGGAGGSTDTQYF; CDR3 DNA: TGCAGCGTTGGCGGTGGAGCGGGAGGGAGCACAGATACGCAGTATTTT
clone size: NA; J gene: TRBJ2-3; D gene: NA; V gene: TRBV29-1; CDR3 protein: CSVGQIITDTQYF; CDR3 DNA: TGCAGCGTTGGACAGATAATCACAGATACGCAGTATTTT
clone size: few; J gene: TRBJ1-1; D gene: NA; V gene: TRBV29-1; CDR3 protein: CSTQTPMNTEAFF; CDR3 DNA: TGCAGCACTCAGACACCAATGAACACTGAAGCTTTCTTT
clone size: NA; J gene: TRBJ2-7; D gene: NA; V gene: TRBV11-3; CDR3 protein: CASSPGGSFSEQYF; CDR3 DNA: TGTGCCAGCAGCCCGGGTGGGAGCTTCTCCGAGCAGTACTTC
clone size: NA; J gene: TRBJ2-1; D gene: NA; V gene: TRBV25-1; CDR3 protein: CASSEVWGREFEQFF; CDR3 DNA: TGTGCCAGCAGTGAAGTTTGGGGACGGGAGTTTGAGCAGTTCTTC
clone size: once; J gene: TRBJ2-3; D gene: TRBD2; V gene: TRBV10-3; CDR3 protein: CAIRTSGSGDTQYF; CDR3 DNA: TGTGCCATCAGGACTAGCGGGAGCGGAGATACGCAGTATTTT
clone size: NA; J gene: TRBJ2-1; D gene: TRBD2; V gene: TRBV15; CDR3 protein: CATTLRTSGSSEQFF; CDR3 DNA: TGTGCCACCACCCTACGGACTAGCGGGAGTAGTGAGCAGTTCTTC
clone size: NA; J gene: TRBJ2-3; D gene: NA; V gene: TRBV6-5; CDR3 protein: CASSYDPSGTDTQYF; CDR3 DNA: TGTGCCAGCAGTTACGACCCTAGCGGCACAGATACGCAGTATTTT
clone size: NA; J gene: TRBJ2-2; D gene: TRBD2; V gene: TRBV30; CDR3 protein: CAWSGLAGSTGELFF; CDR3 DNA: TGTGCCTGGAGTGGACTAGCGGGAAGCACCGGGGAGCTGTTTTTT
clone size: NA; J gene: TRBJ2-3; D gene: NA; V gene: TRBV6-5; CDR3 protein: CASSYSYSDTQYF; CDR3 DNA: TGTGCCAGCAGTTACTCTTATTCAGATACGCAGTATTTT
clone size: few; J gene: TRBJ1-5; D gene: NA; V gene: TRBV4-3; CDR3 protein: CASSQDGAGNQPQHF; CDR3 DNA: TGCGCCAGCAGCCAAGATGGAGCTGGCAATCAGCCCCAGCATTTT
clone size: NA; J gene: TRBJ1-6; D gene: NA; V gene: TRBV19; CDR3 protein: CASTRVVNSPLHF; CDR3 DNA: TGTGCCAGTACCCGGGTCGTTAATTCACCCCTCCACTTT
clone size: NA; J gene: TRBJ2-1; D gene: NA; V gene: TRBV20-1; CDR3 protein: CSAGYNEQFF; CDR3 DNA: TGCAGTGCTGGCTACAATGAGCAGTTCTTC
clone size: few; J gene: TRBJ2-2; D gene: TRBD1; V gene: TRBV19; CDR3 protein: CASRATGSGGELFF; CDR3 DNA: TGTGCCAGTAGGGCGACAGGGAGCGGCGGGGAGCTGTTTTTT
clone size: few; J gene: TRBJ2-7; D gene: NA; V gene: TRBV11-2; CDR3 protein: CASSLDSFGATYEQYF; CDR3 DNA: TGTGCCAGCAGCTTAGATTCCTTTGGGGCTACCTACGAGCAGTACTTC
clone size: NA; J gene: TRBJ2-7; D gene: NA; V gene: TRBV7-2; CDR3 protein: CASSQSGIQVYEQYF; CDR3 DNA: TGTGCCAGCAGCCAATCAGGGATTCAGGTGTACGAGCAGTACTTC
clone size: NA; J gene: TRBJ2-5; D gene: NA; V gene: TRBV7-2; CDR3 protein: CASSPTRKETQYF; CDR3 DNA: TGTGCCAGCAGCCCCACTAGGAAAGAGACCCAGTACTTC
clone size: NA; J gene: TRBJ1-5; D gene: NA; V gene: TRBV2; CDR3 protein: CASSEVTVNQPQHF; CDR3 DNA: TGTGCCAGCAGTGAAGTGACAGTGAATCAGCCCCAGCATTTT
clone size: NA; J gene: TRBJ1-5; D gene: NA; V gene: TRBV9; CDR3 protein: CASSGGAANQPQHF; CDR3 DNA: TGTGCCAGCAGCGGCGGGGCCGCAAATCAGCCCCAGCATTTT
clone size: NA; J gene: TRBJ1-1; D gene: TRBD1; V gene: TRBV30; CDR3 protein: CACWDRGLRNTEAFF; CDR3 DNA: TGTGCCTGCTGGGACAGGGGGCTGAGGAACACTGAAGCTTTCTTT
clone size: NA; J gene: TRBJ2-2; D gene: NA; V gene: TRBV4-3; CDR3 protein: CASSQDLAPTGELFF; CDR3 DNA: TGCGCCAGCAGCCAAGATTTGGCTCCGACCGGGGAGCTGTTTTTT
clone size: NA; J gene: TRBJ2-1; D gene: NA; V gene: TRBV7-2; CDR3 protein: CASSFTLSYNEQFF; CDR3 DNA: TGTGCCAGCAGCTTCACTCTCTCCTACAATGAGCAGTTCTTC
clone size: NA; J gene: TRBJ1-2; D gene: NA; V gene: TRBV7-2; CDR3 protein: CASSPAGGYTF; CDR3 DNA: TGTGCCAGCAGCCCCGCGGGTGGCTACACCTTC
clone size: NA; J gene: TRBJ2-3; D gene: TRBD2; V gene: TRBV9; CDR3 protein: CASSAGTSGTDTQYF; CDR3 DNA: TGTGCCAGCAGCGCCGGGACTAGCGGCACAGATACGCAGTATTTT
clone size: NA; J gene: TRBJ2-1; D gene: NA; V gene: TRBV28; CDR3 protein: CASSLQSYEQFF; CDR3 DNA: TGTGCCAGCAGTTTGCAGAGCTATGAGCAGTTCTTC
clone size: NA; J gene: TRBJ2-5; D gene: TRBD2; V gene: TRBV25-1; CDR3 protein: CASSHRLAGKETQYF; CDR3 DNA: TGTGCCAGCAGCCACAGACTAGCGGGAAAAGAGACCCAGTACTTC
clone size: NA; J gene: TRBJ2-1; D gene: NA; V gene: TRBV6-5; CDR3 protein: CASSRPYNEQFF; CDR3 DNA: TGTGCCAGCAGTCGTCCCTACAATGAGCAGTTCTTC
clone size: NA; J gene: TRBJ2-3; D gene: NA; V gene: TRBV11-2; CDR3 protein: CASSLGVLGTDTQYF; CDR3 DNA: TGTGCCAGCAGCTTAGGGGTTCTGGGCACAGATACGCAGTATTTT
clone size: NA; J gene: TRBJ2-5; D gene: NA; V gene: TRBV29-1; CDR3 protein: CSVDQVGAETQYF; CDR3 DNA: TGCAGCGTTGACCAGGTGGGGGCAGAGACCCAGTACTTC
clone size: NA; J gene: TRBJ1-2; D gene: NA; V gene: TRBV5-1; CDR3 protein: CASSLDRRRSYTF; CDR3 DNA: TGCGCCAGCAGCTTGGACAGGCGCAGGAGCTACACCTTC
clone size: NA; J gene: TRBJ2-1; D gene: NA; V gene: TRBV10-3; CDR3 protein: CAISEGEAPFF; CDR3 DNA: TGTGCCATCAGTGAGGGAGAAGCCCCGTTCTTC
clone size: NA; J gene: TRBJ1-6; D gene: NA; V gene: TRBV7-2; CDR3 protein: CASSFSLTVNNSPLHF; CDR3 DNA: TGTGCCAGCAGCTTTTCGCTGACAGTTAATAATTCACCCCTCCACTTT
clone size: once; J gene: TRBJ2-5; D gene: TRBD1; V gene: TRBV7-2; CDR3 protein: CASSLDRGRETQYF; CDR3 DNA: TGTGCCAGCAGCCTGGACAGGGGGCGAGAGACCCAGTACTTC
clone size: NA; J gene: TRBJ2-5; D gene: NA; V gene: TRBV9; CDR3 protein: CASSVRGLETQYF; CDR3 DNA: TGTGCCAGCAGCGTACGGGGTTTAGAGACCCAGTACTTC
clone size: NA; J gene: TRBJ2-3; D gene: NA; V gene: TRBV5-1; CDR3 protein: CASTGGRTDTQYF; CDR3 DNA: TGCGCCAGCACGGGCGGCCGCACAGATACGCAGTATTTT
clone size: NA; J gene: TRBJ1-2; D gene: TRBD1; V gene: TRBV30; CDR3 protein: CAWSVQGASGYTF; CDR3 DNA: TGTGCCTGGAGTGTACAGGGGGCGAGTGGCTACACCTTC
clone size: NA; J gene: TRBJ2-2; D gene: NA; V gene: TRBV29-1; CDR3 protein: CSVSLQGTGELFF; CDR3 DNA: TGCAGCGTTTCTTTACAGGGAACCGGGGAGCTGTTTTTT
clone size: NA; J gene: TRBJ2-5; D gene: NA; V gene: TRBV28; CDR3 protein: CASSLSGALSETQYF; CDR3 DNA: TGTGCCAGCAGTTTATCAGGGGCCTTGTCCGAGACCCAGTACTTC
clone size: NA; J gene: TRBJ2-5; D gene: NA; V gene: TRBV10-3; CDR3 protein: CAISREPDQETQYF; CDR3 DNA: TGTGCCATCAGCCGGGAGCCGGACCAAGAGACCCAGTACTTC
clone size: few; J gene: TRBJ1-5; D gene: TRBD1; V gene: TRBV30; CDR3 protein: CAWSLGQGNQPQHF; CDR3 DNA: TGTGCCTGGAGTTTGGGACAGGGCAATCAGCCCCAGCATTTT
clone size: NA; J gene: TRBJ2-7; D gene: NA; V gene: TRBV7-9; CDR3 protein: CASSALGRYEQYF; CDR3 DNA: TGTGCCAGCAGCGCCTTGGGACGGTACGAGCAGTACTTC
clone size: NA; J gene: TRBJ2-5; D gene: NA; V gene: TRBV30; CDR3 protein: CAWQHMPQETQYF; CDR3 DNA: TGTGCCTGGCAGCACATGCCCCAAGAGACCCAGTACTTC
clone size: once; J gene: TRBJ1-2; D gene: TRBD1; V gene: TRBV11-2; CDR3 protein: CASRPLGDRKGYTF; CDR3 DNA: TGTGCCAGCAGACCGCTAGGGGACAGGAAAGGCTACACCTTC
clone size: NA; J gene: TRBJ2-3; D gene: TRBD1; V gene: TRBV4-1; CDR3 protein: CASSQITGADTQYF; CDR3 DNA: TGCGCCAGCAGCCAAATCACAGGGGCAGATACGCAGTATTTT
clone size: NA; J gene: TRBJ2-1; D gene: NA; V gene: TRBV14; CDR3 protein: CASSQLVSYNEQFF; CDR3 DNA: TGTGCCAGCAGCCAACTAGTTTCCTACAATGAGCAGTTCTTC
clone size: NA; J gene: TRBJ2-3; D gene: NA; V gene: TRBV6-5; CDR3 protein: CASSAGTDTQYF; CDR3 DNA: TGTGCCAGCAGTGCCGGCACAGATACGCAGTATTTT
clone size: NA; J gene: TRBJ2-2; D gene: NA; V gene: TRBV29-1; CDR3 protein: CSVARGSGELFF; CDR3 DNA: TGCAGCGTTGCCCGGGGGTCCGGGGAGCTGTTTTTT
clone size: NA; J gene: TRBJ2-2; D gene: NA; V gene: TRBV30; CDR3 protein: CAWSVRRTGELFF; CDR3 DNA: TGTGCCTGGAGTGTAAGGAGAACCGGGGAGCTGTTTTTT
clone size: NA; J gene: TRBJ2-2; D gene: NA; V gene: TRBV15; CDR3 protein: CATSRDRNTGELFF; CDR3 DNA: TGTGCCACCAGCAGAGATCGAAACACCGGGGAGCTGTTTTTT
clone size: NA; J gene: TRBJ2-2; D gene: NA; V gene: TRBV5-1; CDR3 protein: CASSVEVTGELFF; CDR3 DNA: TGCGCCAGCAGCGTAGAAGTCACCGGGGAGCTGTTTTTT